The 21 T cell receptor beta chains given below trace back to one sample, sequenced in a study of regulatory T cells in long-lasting Graves disease. Building of the TCR beta libraries involved iRepertoire HTBI primers and Arm-PCR of CDR3 regions. TCRdb passed the multiplex PCR reads through MiXCR, listing each CDR3 protein once. The repertoire holds under 500,000 distinct CDR3 sequences, with less than 25% as singletons. Time point reported: persistent/refractory GD, antithyroid drugs over 5 years with positive TRAb. Extracted RNA from PBMCs served as the source of the TCR library. The material was peripheral blood mononuclear cells (PBMCs), obtained when the disease was refractory, from a patient treated with antithyroid drugs. The source is a female donor with Graves disease.

Many counts were recorded for this clonotype. CDR3 protein: CASSGVAGGPYEQYF. CDR3 DNA sequence: TGTGCCAGCAGTGGTGTGGCGGGAGGGCCCTACGAGCAGTACTTC. This rearrangement joins TRBV2 to TRBJ2-7; 9 bases are a match to TRBD2. V was pared by 4 bases and J by 2 bases, with 6 bases of the junction left unmatched. Germline lookup yields CDR1 SNHLY and CDR2 FYNNEI. CDR3 length: 15 amino acids.

A few counts support this clonotype. The chain has TRBV6-2 or TRBV6-3 and TRBJ1-1; D is unclear. Trimming removed 2 bases at V and 8 bases at J, with 6 bases between. CDR1 and CDR2 from the germline V gene are MNHEY and SVGEGT. The CDR3 length is 11 residues. CDR3 coding DNA: TGTGCCAGCAGTTACGCCAGAGAAGCTTTCTTT. Protein: CASSYAREAFF.

This clonotype was counted at least ten times. The J gene is TRBJ1-2, the V gene TRBV7-2; 9 positions agree with TRBD1. The CDR3 extends over 16 amino acids. The V gene end was trimmed by 5 bases and the J gene end by 4 bases; junction bases not matched to a gene: 11. Germline values: CDR1 SGHTA, CDR2 FQGNSA. This CDR3 is CASSPNPQGASYGYTF. The CDR3 DNA sequence: TGTGCCAGCAGCCCTAACCCACAGGGGGCGTCCTATGGCTACACCTTC.

The chain uses TRBV7-9 and TRBJ1-2; 7 nucleotides match TRBD1. This CDR3 has 15 residues. Trimming cost V 0 bases and J 1 base; bases outside gene matches: 2. Germline V gene sequence: CDR1 SEHNR, CDR2 FQNEAQ (reference sequence). This CDR3 is CASSLADRSNYGYTF. CDR3 sequence (DNA): TGTGCCAGCAGCTTAGCGGACAGGAGTAACTATGGCTACACCTTC.

The chain has TRBV6-2 or TRBV6-3 and TRBJ2-5; TRBD2 matches 7 bases. This CDR3 spans 16 amino acids. In germline, CDR1 is MNHEY, CDR2 SVGEGT. Losses at the gene ends were 6 bases for V and 4 bases for J; bases not matched to a gene: 14. This chain's CDR3 is CASSPGGLRSRETQYF. CDR3 in DNA: TGTGCCAGCAGCCCCGGGGGGTTGAGGAGTAGAGAGACCCAGTACTTC.

This clonotype was detected ten times or more. The genes are TRBV20-1 and TRBJ2-7, with a tentative D call TRBD2 (6 bases). Trimming left V 1 base short and J 6 bases short, with 16 bases between. The CDR3 consists of 14 residues. CDR1 DFQATT and CDR2 SNEGSKA come from the germline V gene (reference sequence). The CDR3 region has the DNA TGCAGTGCTAGAGCCGGGGCGGGGATGGGCGAGCAGTACTTC. It encodes CSARAGAGMGEQYF.

The chain has TRBV7-9 and TRBJ2-1; D tentatively reads TRBD1 or TRBD2 (5 bases each). This CDR3 has 13 residues. Per germline, CDR1 SEHNR and CDR2 FQNEAQ (reference sequence). The V gene lost 1 base and the J gene lost 6 bases, with 7 bases spanning the gap. The CDR3 region is CASSLDGTNEQFF. CDR3 coding DNA: TGTGCCAGCAGCTTAGATGGGACCAATGAGCAGTTCTTC.

In its sample, this clonotype was seen a few times. This chain links TRBV2 with TRBJ2-7, with 16 nucleotides matching TRBD2. Germline V gene sequence: CDR1 SNHLY, CDR2 FYNNEI. Trimming cost V 0 bases and J 6 bases; bases outside gene matches: 5. There are 17 residues in the CDR3. The CDR3 nucleotides read TGTGCCAGCAGTGAAGCGGCGGGACTAGCGGGAGGGGGCGAGCAGTACTTC. This sequence encodes CASSEAAGLAGGGEQYF.

This clonotype was seen many times. The V gene is TRBV7-9, the J gene TRBJ1-1, with D uncertain. The germline CDR1 and CDR2 sequences are SEHNR and FQNEAQ (reference sequence). The CDR3 is 15 residues long. The ends were cut back, 2 bases at V and 4 bases at J, with 14 bases in the middle. The CDR3 DNA reads as TGTGCCAGCAGCTTATTCAGGTCTGGAGGCACTGAAGCTTTCTTT. Amino acids: CASSLFRSGGTEAFF.

The rearrangement uses TRBV28 and TRBJ1-3; no clear D gene. The germline V gene has CDR1 MDHEN and CDR2 SYDVKM. Trimming stripped 7 bases from V and 0 bases from J, with 4 bases between. This CDR3 is built from 12 residues. CDR3 amino acids: CASTASGNTIYF. In nucleotides, the CDR3 is TGTGCCAGCACTGCCTCTGGAAACACCATATATTTT.

The chain employs TRBV4-1 and TRBJ2-7; 8 bases match TRBD2. The CDR3 is 16 amino acids. Trimming took 1 base from V and 2 from J; bases not matched to a gene: 7. Germline CDR1 and CDR2: MGHRA and YSYEKL. The CDR3, as DNA: TGCGCCAGCAGCCAAGGAGCGGGAGTGGGTGCCTACGAGCAGTACTTC. Amino acids: CASSQGAGVGAYEQYF.

For this clonotype: A clone one base away is much larger, so this may be a read error. The chain links TRBV2 to TRBJ2-4; D perhaps matches TRBD1 (6 bases). Germline loops: CDR1 SNHLY, CDR2 FYNNEI. Trimming shortened V by 10 bases and J by 5 bases, and 12 bases separated the two germline ends. The CDR3 totals 12 residues. This CDR3 is CATRGGQNIQYF. In DNA, the CDR3 is TGTGCCACCAGGGGCGGACAAAACATTCAGTACTTC.

The chain joins TRBV29-1 to TRBJ1-1, with D uncertain. Per germline, CDR1 SQVTM and CDR2 ANQGSEA. V was cut by 8 bases and J by 4 bases, with 8 bases left in between. The CDR3 length is 10 residues. The CDR3 loop reads CSRRATEAFF. CDR3 nucleotides: TGCAGCCGGAGGGCCACTGAAGCTTTCTTT.

In this sample, this clonotype turned up a few times. The CDR3 region is CSALPQAGGGETQYF. The CDR3, as DNA: TGCAGTGCCCTGCCCCAGGCAGGGGGCGGCGAGACCCAGTACTTC. This rearrangement joins TRBV20-1 to TRBJ2-5; the match to TRBD1 covers 8 bases. The CDR3 spans 15 residues. With 6 bases clipped from V and 5 bases from J, the junction kept 14 bases outside the gene matches. Germline V gene lookup returns CDR1 DFQATT and CDR2 SNEGSKA (reference sequence).

The chain couples TRBV20-1 to TRBJ2-4; D is ambiguous. This CDR3 spans 11 amino acids. The germline V gene has CDR1 DFQATT and CDR2 SNEGSKA (reference sequence). V lost 3 bases, J lost 5 bases, and 5 bases lay in between. This CDR3 reads CSASTQNIQYF. The CDR3 DNA reads as TGCAGTGCTAGTACTCAAAACATTCAGTACTTC.

The sample holds a few counts of this clonotype. A much larger clone lies one base from this, so it may be a read error. The chain links TRBV2 to TRBJ1-2; D ambiguous. The CDR3 length is 14 residues. Germline assignment: CDR1 SNHLY and CDR2 FYNNEI. CDR3 nucleotide sequence: TGTGCCAGCAGTGAAGTCACGGGAACCTATGACTACACCTTC. Residues: CASSEVTGTYDYTF.

This clonotype was counted ten times or more. Here the CDR3 reads CASKKEHRGETQYF. The CDR3 DNA sequence: TGTGCCAGCAAGAAAGAGCACAGGGGAGAGACCCAGTACTTC. This sequence joins TRBV6-1 and TRBJ2-5; 7 nucleotides align to TRBD1. In germline, CDR1 is MNHNS, CDR2 SASEGT. The CDR3 runs 14 residues. V shed 7 bases and J 4 bases; nucleotides not matched to a gene: 9.

The chain links TRBV29-1 to TRBJ1-4, with D maybe TRBD1 (5 bases). The germline CDR1 and CDR2 sequences are SQVTM and ANQGSEA. The CDR3 covers 13 residues. Trimming took 3 bases from V and 10 from J, leaving 15 bases between them. CDR3 sequence (DNA): TGCAGCGTTGAGGGGAACCCGGGGGGAAAACTGTTTTTT. This encodes CSVEGNPGGKLFF.

This clonotype was seen ten or more times. This chain uses TRBV12-3 or TRBV12-4 with TRBJ1-5; TRBD1 matches at 7 bases. This CDR3 comprises 15 residues. With V trimmed by 2 bases and J by 4 bases, 5 bases remained unmatched. CDR3 bases: TGTGCCAGCAGTTTATCGGGACAGAGAAATCAGCCCCAGCATTTT. It is translated as CASSLSGQRNQPQHF.

This clonotype has at least ten counts. The junction differs from germline at one of its ends, possibly a read error. J is TRBJ1-1 and V is TRBV6-1, with D uncertain. The V gene's germline CDR1 is MNHNS and CDR2 SASEGT. This CDR3 contains 15 residues. The chain's CDR3 is CASTETLMLNTEAFF. Written as DNA, the CDR3 is TGTGCCAGCACTGAAACGTTGATGCTGAACACTGAAGCTTTCTTT.

This clonotype was counted between two and nine times. A read error likely explains this, since a far larger clone differs by one base. This rearrangement joins TRBV27 to TRBJ2-5, with TRBD2 matching 8 bases. Germline V gene lookup returns CDR1 MNHEY and CDR2 SMNVEV (reference sequence). The CDR3 is made up of 15 amino acids. J was trimmed by 5 bases and V by 4 bases; bases with no gene match: 9. CDR3 region: CASSSSGGVAETQYF. As DNA, the CDR3 is TGTGCCAGCAGTTCCTCGGGGGGGGTGGCCGAGACCCAGTACTTC.